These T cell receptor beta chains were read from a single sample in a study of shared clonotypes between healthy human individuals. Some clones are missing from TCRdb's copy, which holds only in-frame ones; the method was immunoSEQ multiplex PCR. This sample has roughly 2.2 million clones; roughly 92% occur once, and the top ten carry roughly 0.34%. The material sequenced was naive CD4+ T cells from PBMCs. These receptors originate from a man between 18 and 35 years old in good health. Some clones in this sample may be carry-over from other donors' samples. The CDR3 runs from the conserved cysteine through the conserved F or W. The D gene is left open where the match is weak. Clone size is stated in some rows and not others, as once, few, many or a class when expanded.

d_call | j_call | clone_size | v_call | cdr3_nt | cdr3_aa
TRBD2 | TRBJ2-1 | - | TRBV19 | TGTGCCAGTAGTCGACTAGCGGGAGGAGCTAGCTCCTACAATGAGCAGTTCTTC | CASSRLAGGASSYNEQFF
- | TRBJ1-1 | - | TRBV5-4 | TGTGCCAGCAGCTGGATATCCAGGCGCACTGAAGCTTTCTTT | CASSWISRRTEAFF
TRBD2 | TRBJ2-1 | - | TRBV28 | TGTGCCAGCAGTTCGCGACTAGCGGGAGAGCAGTTCTTC | CASSSRLAGEQFF
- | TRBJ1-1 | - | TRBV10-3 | TGTGCCATCAGTGAGTCAGGGGGTCCTGAAGCTTTCTTT | CAISESGGPEAFF
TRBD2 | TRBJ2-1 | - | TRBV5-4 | TGTGCCAGCAGCTCAGGACTAGCACAAAGCTACAATGAGCAGTTCTTC | CASSSGLAQSYNEQFF
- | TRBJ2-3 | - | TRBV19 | TGTGCCAGTAGTATTAGCACAGATACGCAGTATTTT | CASSISTDTQYF
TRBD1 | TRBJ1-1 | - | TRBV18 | TGTGCCAGCTCACGACGAGGGGGCCGTGACACTGAAGCTTTCTTT | CASSRRGGRDTEAFF
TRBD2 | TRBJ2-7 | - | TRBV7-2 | TGTGCCAGCAGCCTACTAATGACTAGCGCCCCGAGGAAGTACTTC | CASSLLMTSAPRKYF
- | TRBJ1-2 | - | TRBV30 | TGTGCCTGGGAGAGCCTCGGGGGCTACACCTTC | CAWESLGGYTF
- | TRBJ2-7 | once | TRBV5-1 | TGCGCCAGCTCCACGAGTAGTAGCGCCACCTACGAGCAGTACTTC | CASSTSSSATYEQYF